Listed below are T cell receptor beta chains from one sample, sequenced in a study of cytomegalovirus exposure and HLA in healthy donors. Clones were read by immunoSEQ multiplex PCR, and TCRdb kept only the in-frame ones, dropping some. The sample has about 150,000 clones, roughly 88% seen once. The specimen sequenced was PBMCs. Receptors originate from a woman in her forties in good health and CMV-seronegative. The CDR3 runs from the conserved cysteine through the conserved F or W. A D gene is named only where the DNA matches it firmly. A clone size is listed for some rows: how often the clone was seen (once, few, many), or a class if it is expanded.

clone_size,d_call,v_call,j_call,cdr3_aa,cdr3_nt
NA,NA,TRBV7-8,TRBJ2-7,CASSSRYTYEQYF,TGTGCCAGCAGCTCCAGGTACACCTACGAGCAGTACTTC
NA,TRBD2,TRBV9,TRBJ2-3,CASSARREGWDTQYF,TGTGCCAGCAGTGCACGGCGGGAGGGCTGGGATACGCAGTATTTT
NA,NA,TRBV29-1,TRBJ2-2,CSVAGISGGNTGELFF,TGCAGCGTAGCCGGCATTAGCGGTGGTAACACCGGGGAGCTGTTTTTT
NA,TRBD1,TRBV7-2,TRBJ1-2,CASSRLRQGDGYTF,TGTGCCAGCAGCCGACTAAGACAGGGGGATGGCTACACCTTC
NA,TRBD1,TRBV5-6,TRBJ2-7,CASSFEGASYEQYF,TGTGCCAGCAGCTTCGAGGGGGCCTCCTACGAGCAGTACTTC
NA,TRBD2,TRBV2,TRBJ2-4,CASSEGGFRDIQYF,TGTGCCAGCAGTGAGGGGGGGTTTAGGGACATTCAGTACTTC
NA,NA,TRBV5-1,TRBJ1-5,CASSPEGQGWQPQHF,TGCGCCAGCAGCCCGGAGGGCCAGGGTTGGCAGCCCCAGCATTTT
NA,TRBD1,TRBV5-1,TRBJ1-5,CASSLAGGRNQPQHF,TGCGCCAGCAGCTTGGCAGGGGGACGCAATCAGCCCCAGCATTTT
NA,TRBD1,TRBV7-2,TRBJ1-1,CASSFQGADTEAFF,TGTGCCAGCAGCTTTCAGGGGGCCGATACTGAAGCTTTCTTT
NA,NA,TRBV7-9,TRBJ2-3,CASGRWGRDTQYF,TGTGCCAGCGGAAGGTGGGGCCGAGATACGCAGTATTTT
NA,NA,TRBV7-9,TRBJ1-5,CASRGGSNQPQHF,TGTGCCAGCAGAGGGGGTAGCAATCAGCCCCAGCATTTT
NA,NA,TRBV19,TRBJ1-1,CASSWKTGNTEAFF,TGTGCCAGTAGTTGGAAGACAGGGAACACTGAAGCTTTCTTT
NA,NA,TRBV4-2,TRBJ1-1,CASSQVSMTEAFF,TGTGCCAGCAGCCAAGTAAGCATGACTGAAGCTTTCTTT
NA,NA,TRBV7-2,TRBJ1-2,CASSFPQWYGYTF,TGTGCCAGCAGCTTTCCCCAGTGGTATGGCTACACCTTC
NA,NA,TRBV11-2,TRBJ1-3,CASSLGDNLYSGNTIYF,TGTGCCAGCAGCTTAGGTGACAACCTATACTCTGGAAACACCATATATTTT
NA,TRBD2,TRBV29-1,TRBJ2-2,CSAPGLAGESVFF,TGCAGCGCCCCTGGACTAGCGGGAGAATCGGTGTTTTTT
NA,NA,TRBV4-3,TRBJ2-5,CASSQDPRPGQETQYF,TGCGCCAGCAGCCAAGACCCCAGGCCTGGCCAAGAGACCCAGTACTTC
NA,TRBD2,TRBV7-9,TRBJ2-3,CASSTSGRGPDTQYF,TGTGCCAGCAGCACTAGCGGGAGAGGGCCAGATACGCAGTATTTT
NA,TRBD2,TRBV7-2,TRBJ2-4,CASSLATIWTSGRIIKNIQYF,TGTGCCAGCAGCTTAGCCACCATTTGGACTAGCGGGAGAATTATCAAAAACATTCAGTACTTC
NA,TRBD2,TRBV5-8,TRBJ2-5,CASSLGLAGGEETQYF,TGTGCCAGCAGCTTAGGACTAGCGGGAGGCGAAGAGACCCAGTACTTC
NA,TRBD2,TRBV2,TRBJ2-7,CASSVGLAYTSYEQYF,TGTGCCAGCAGTGTTGGACTAGCCTACACCTCCTACGAGCAGTACTTC
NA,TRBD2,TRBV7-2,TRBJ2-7,CASSPDLAGLSTYEQYF,TGTGCCAGCAGCCCCGACCTAGCGGGACTCTCAACCTACGAGCAGTACTTC
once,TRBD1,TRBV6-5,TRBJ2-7,CASSPGQGVSEQYF,TGTGCCAGCAGTCCGGGACAGGGGGTTTCCGAGCAGTACTTC
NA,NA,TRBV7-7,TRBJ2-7,CASSFSGLDEQYF,TGTGCTAGCAGCTTTTCGGGTCTGGACGAGCAGTACTTC
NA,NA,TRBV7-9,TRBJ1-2,CSSSSPNSVKGYTF,TGTTCCAGCAGCTCGCCTAACAGTGTTAAGGGCTACACCTTC
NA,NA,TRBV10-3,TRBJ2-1,CAISGIVGSDNEQFF,TGTGCCATCAGTGGGATTGTAGGCAGCGACAATGAGCAGTTCTTC
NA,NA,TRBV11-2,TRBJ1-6,CASGVSLNSPLHF,TGTGCCAGCGGAGTCTCTCTCAATTCACCCCTCCACTTT
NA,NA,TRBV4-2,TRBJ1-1,CASSPTSDRTTEAFF,TGTGCCAGCAGCCCAACTTCGGACAGAACAACTGAAGCTTTCTTT
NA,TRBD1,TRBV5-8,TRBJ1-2,CASGLGQGDGYTF,TGTGCCAGCGGGCTAGGACAGGGTGACGGCTACACCTTC
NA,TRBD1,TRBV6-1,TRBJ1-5,CASSGTGDQPQHF,TGTGCCAGCAGTGGGACAGGGGATCAGCCCCAGCATTTT
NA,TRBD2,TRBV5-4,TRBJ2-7,CASSAGGRGSGRRDEQYF,TGTGCCAGCAGCGCTGGAGGAAGGGGTAGCGGGAGAAGAGACGAGCAGTACTTC
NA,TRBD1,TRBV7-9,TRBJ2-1,CASSLGIDRENEQFF,TGTGCCAGCAGCTTAGGGATCGACAGGGAGAATGAGCAGTTCTTC
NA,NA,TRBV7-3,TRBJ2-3,CASSLISADTQYF,TGTGCCAGCAGCTTGATCAGCGCAGATACGCAGTATTTT
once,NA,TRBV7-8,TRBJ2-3,CASSLSRDSDTQYF,TGTGCCAGCAGCTTATCGCGGGATTCGGATACGCAGTATTTT
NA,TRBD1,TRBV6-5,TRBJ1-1,CASSRQGRGAFF,TGTGCCAGCAGTCGACAGGGGCGAGGAGCTTTCTTT
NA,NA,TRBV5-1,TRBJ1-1,CASSLYLPGAGTEAFF,TGCGCCAGCAGCTTGTACCTCCCAGGGGCAGGGACTGAAGCTTTCTTT
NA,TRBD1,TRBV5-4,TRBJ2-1,CASSPPPGGNEQFF,TGTGCCAGCAGCCCACCTCCAGGGGGCAATGAGCAGTTCTTC
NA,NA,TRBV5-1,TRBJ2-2,CASSLAGQLNTGELFF,TGCGCCAGCAGCTTAGCTGGACAGCTAAACACCGGGGAGCTGTTTTTT
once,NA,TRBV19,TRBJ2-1,CASSTWGGQGVYEQFF,TGTGCCAGTAGTACCTGGGGTGGGCAGGGTGTCTATGAGCAGTTCTTC
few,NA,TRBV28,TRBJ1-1,CASRLPRGWNTEAFF,TGTGCCAGCAGACTTCCCCGGGGATGGAACACTGAAGCTTTCTTT
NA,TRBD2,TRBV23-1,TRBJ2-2,CASSQLKREVKGGELFF,TGCGCCAGCAGTCAATTAAAGCGGGAGGTTAAGGGCGGGGAGCTGTTTTTT
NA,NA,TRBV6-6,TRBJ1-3,CASSYSGGGNTIYF,TGTGCCAGCAGTTACTCGGGGGGAGGAAACACCATATATTTT
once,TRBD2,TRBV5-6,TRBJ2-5,CASSYSGSETQYF,TGTGCCAGCAGCTATAGCGGGAGCGAGACCCAGTACTTC
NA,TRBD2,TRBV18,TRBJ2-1,CASSPSSGRYNEQFF,TGTGCCAGCTCACCATCTAGCGGGAGATACAATGAGCAGTTCTTC
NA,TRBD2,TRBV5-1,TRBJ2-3,CASSLPSGSGDTQYF,TGCGCCAGCAGCTTGCCTAGCGGGAGTGGAGATACGCAGTATTTT
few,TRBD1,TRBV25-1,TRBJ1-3,CASTGTGKYTIYF,TGTGCCAGCACCGGGACAGGGAAATACACCATATATTTT
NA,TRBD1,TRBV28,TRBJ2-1,CASSLGDRQGAGEQFF,TGTGCCAGCAGTTTAGGGGATCGACAGGGGGCTGGCGAGCAGTTCTTC